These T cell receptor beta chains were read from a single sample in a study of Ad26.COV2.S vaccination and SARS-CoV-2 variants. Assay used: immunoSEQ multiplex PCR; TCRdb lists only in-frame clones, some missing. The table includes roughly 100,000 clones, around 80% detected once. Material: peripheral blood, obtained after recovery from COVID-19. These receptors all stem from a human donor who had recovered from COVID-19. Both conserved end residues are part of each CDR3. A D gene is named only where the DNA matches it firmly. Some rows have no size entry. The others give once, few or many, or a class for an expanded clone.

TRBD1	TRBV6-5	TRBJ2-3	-	CASSYPGGDTQYF	TGTGCCAGCAGTTACCCAGGGGGTGATACGCAGTATTTT
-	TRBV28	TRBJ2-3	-	CASSDGDPSTDTQYF	TGTGCCAGCAGTGACGGGGATCCGAGCACAGATACGCAGTATTTT
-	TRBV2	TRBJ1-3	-	CASSSERRGNTIYF	TGTGCCAGCAGTAGCGAGAGAAGGGGAAACACCATATATTTT
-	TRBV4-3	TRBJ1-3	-	CASSQEFGNTIYF	TGCGCCAGCAGCCAAGAATTCGGAAACACCATATATTTT
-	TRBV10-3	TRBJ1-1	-	CAISGRGMNTEAFF	TGTGCCATCAGTGGGAGGGGCATGAACACTGAAGCTTTCTTT
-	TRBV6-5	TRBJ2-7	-	CASRQGTPYEQYF	TGTGCCAGCAGACAGGGAACTCCCTACGAGCAGTACTTC
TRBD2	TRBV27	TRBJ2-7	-	CASSSWGLAGGGHEQYF	TGTGCCAGCAGTTCTTGGGGCCTAGCGGGGGGCGGGCACGAGCAGTACTTC
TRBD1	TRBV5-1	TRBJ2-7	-	CASSSPGQGAGEQYF	TGCGCCAGCAGCTCCCCGGGACAGGGGGCGGGGGAGCAGTACTTC
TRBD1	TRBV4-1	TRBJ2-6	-	CASSQGQGVLSGANVLTF	TGCGCCAGCAGCCAAGGACAGGGGGTTCTCTCTGGGGCCAACGTCCTGACTTTC
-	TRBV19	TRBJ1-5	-	CASSGVRTDSNQPQHF	TGTGCCAGTAGTGGGGTTCGGACAGATAGCAATCAGCCCCAGCATTTT
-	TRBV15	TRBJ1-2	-	CATSRGGVAPYGYTF	TGTGCCACCAGCAGGGGTGGGGTGGCCCCGTATGGCTACACCTTC
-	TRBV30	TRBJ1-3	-	CAWTGVSSGNTIYF	TGTGCCTGGACAGGGGTCAGCTCTGGAAACACCATATATTTT
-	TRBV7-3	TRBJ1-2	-	CASSLINQGHGYTF	TGTGCCAGCAGCCTCATCAATCAGGGGCACGGCTACACCTTC
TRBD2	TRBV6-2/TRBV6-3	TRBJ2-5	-	CASSYRSAGGGETQYF	TGTGCCAGCAGTTACCGATCTGCGGGGGGAGGAGAGACCCAGTACTTC
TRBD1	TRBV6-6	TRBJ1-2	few	CASSSGTAFTYGYTF	TGTGCCAGCAGTTCCGGGACAGCCTTTACCTATGGCTACACCTTC
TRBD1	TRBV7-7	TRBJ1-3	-	CASSPGTGGNTIYF	TGTGCCAGCAGTCCCGGGACAGGGGGTAACACCATATATTTT
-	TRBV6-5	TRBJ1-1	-	CASSYDPNTEAFF	TGTGCCAGCAGTTACGACCCCAACACTGAAGCTTTCTTT
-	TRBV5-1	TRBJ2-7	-	CASSLDTVNHEQYF	TGCGCCAGCAGCTTGGATACAGTTAACCACGAGCAGTACTTC
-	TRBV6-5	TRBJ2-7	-	CASRSTGVGEQYF	TGTGCCAGCAGATCCACCGGGGTCGGGGAGCAGTACTTC
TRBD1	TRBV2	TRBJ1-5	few	CASSYRGDQPQHF	TGTGCCAGCAGTTACAGGGGAGATCAGCCCCAGCATTTT
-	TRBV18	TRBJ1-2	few	CASSPVGGRGYGYTF	TGTGCCAGCTCACCCGTGGGGGGGCGCGGGTATGGCTACACCTTC
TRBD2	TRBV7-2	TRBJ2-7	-	CASSLEVRRGSTYEQYF	TGTGCCAGCAGCTTAGAGGTTCGGCGGGGGTCTACCTACGAGCAGTACTTC
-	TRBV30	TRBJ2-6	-	CAHSGGWAGANVLTF	TGTGCACACTCAGGGGGGTGGGCTGGGGCCAACGTCCTGACTTTC
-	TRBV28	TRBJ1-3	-	CASSLTTDQQAIYF	TGTGCCAGCAGTTTAACGACAGACCAGCAGGCCATATATTTT
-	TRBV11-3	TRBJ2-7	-	CASSLDGDQYEQYF	TGTGCCAGCAGCTTAGATGGGGACCAGTACGAGCAGTACTTC
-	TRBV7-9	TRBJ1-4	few	CASRREQLEKLFF	TGTGCCAGCAGAAGAGAGCAGTTAGAAAAACTGTTTTTT
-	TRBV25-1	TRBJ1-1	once	CASSESGGLGIGTEAFF	TGTGCCAGCAGTGAATCGGGCGGGCTGGGCATCGGCACTGAAGCTTTCTTT
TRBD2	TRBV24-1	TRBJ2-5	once	CATAGGGQEAETQYF	TGTGCCACCGCCGGCGGGGGTCAGGAGGCCGAGACCCAGTACTTC
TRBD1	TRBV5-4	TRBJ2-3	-	CASRQGSTDTQYF	TGTGCCAGCAGACAGGGGTCTACAGATACGCAGTATTTT
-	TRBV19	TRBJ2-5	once	CASSIVQGGETQYF	TGTGCCAGTAGTATTGTGCAGGGCGGGGAGACCCAGTACTTC
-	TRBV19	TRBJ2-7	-	CASSKKPRDSYEQYF	TGTGCCAGTAGTAAAAAGCCACGGGACTCCTACGAGCAGTACTTC
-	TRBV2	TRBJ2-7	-	CASSELTYEQYF	TGTGCCAGCAGTGAACTCACCTACGAGCAGTACTTC
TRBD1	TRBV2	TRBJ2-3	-	CASRPGQGTDTQYF	TGTGCCAGCAGGCCGGGACAGGGAACAGATACGCAGTATTTT
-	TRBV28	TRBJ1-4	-	CASKDKKLFF	TGTGCCAGCAAGGATAAAAAACTGTTTTTT
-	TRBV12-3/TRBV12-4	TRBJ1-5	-	CASGQGRAQPQHF	TGTGCCAGCGGACAAGGAAGGGCTCAGCCCCAGCATTTT
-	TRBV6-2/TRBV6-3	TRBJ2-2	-	CASSSNYAVGELFF	TGTGCCAGCAGTTCAAATTACGCCGTGGGGGAGCTGTTTTTT
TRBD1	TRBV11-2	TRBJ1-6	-	CASSADRGSGPLHF	TGTGCCAGCAGCGCGGACAGGGGAAGTGGGCCCCTCCACTTT
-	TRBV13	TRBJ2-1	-	CASRRYNEQFF	TGTGCCAGCAGAAGATACAATGAGCAGTTCTTC
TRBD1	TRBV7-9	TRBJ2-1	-	CASTDWTGDTYNEQFF	TGTGCCAGCACCGATTGGACAGGGGATACCTACAATGAGCAGTTCTTC
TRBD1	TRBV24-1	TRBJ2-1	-	CATGSLGTGYNEQFF	TGTGCCACCGGGAGTTTAGGGACAGGTTACAATGAGCAGTTCTTC
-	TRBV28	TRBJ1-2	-	CASIGSGYTF	TGTGCCAGCATAGGAAGTGGCTACACCTTC
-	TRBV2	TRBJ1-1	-	CASKSRQNTEAFF	TGTGCCAGCAAGTCGAGACAGAACACTGAAGCTTTCTTT
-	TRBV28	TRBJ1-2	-	CASSLKGPGLRYGYTF	TGTGCCAGCAGTTTAAAGGGGCCGGGTCTCCGCTATGGCTACACCTTC
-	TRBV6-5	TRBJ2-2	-	CASRMISNTGELFF	TGTGCCAGCAGAATGATATCGAACACCGGGGAGCTGTTTTTT
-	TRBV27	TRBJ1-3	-	CASRRTPTGNTIYF	TGTGCCAGCAGGCGGACCCCGACAGGAAACACCATATATTTT
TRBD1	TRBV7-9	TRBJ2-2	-	CASSSSSQGPTGELFF	TGTGCCAGCAGCTCCTCCTCACAGGGGCCCACCGGGGAGCTGTTTTTT
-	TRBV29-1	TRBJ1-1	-	CSVVGGFELNTEAFF	TGCAGCGTTGTGGGGGGGTTTGAGCTGAACACTGAAGCTTTCTTT
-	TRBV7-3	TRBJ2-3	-	CASSLGGARADTQYF	TGTGCCAGCAGCTTAGGGGGGGCGAGGGCAGATACGCAGTATTTT
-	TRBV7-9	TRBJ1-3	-	CASSYTSGLRNTIYF	TGTGCCAGCAGTTACACCAGTGGACTGAGAAACACCATATATTTT
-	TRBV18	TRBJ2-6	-	CASSPGTGANVLTF	TGTGCCAGCTCACCCGGGACAGGGGCCAACGTCCTGACTTTC
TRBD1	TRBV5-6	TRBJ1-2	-	CASSLAARGRGGYTF	TGTGCCAGCAGCTTGGCCGCCAGGGGGCGCGGTGGCTACACCTTC
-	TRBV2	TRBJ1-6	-	CASSNEVGPNYNSPLHF	TGTGCCAGCAGTAATGAAGTCGGACCTAATTATAATTCACCCCTCCACTTT
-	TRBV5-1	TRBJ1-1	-	CASGRSNTEAFF	TGCGCCAGCGGGAGATCAAACACTGAAGCTTTCTTT
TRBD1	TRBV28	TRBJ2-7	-	CASSKGTGAYEQYF	TGTGCCAGCAGTAAGGGGACAGGGGCCTACGAGCAGTACTTC
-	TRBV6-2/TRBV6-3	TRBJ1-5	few	CASSSRGAPSQPQHF	TGTGCCAGCAGTAGCAGAGGGGCCCCTAGTCAGCCCCAGCATTTT
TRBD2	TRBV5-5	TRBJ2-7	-	CASSIIAGALSSYEQYF	TGTGCCAGCAGCATAATAGCGGGGGCCCTAAGCTCCTACGAGCAGTACTTC
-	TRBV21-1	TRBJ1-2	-	CASSFRRQEMIINYGYTF	TGTGCCAGCAGCTTTAGGAGACAGGAGATGATAATTAACTATGGCTACACCTTC
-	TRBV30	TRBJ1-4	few	CAWSIQEKLFF	TGTGCCTGGAGTATCCAGGAAAAACTGTTTTTT
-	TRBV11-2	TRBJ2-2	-	CASSPLHGHNTGELFF	TGTGCCAGCAGCCCCCTGCATGGACATAACACCGGGGAGCTGTTTTTT